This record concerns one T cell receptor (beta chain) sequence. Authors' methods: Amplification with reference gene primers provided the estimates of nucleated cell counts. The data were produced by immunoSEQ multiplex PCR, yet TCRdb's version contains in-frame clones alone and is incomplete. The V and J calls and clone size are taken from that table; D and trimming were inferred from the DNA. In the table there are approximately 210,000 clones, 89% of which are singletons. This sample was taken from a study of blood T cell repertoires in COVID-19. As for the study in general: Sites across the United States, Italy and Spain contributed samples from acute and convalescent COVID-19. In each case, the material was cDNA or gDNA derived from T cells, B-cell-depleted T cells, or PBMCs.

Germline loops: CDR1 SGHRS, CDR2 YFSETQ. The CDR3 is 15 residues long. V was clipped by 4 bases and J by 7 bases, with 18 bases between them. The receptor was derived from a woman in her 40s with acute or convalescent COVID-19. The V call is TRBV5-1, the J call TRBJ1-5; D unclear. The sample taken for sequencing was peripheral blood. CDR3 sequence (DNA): TGCGCCAGCAGCCCGGAGGGTCCCTCAGAACAGCCCCAGCATTTT. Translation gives CASSPEGPSEQPQHF.